Following are 17 T cell receptor beta chains from one sample sequenced in a study of blood T cell repertoires in COVID-19. The assay was immunoSEQ multiplex PCR, and TCRdb's table has in-frame clones only and misses some. The sample lists 150,000 to 200,000 clones; over 75% were seen once. The sequenced material came from peripheral blood. Receptor source: a man between 70 and 80 years old with active or convalescent COVID-19.

This chain connects TRBV4-3 to TRBJ1-4; the match to TRBD1 covers 8 bases. The germline gives CDR1 LGHNA, CDR2 YSLEER. The CDR3 consists of 18 residues. V trimming: 4 bases; J trimming: 2 bases; junction bases outside the gene matches: 12. The CDR3: CASSPRTGKGSTNEKLFF. CDR3 DNA: TGCGCCAGCAGCCCTCGGACAGGGAAGGGGTCGACTAATGAAAAACTGTTTTTT.

The chain employs TRBV5-6 and TRBJ1-4; D is possibly TRBD1 (5 bases). This CDR3 region has 13 residues. Per the germline V gene, CDR1 is SGHDT and CDR2 is YYEEEE. Trimming left V 4 bases short and J 8 bases short, with 12 bases between. CDR3 sequence reads: CASSEQENEKLFF. The DNA for the CDR3 is TGTGCCAGCAGCGAACAGGAGAACGAAAAACTGTTTTTT. Drawing the rest from reference TRBV5-6 and TRBJ1-4, the complete variable domain is DAGVTQSPTHLIKTRGQQVTLRCSPKSGHDTVSWYQQALGQGPQFIFQYYEEEERQRGNFPDRFSGHQFPNYSSELNVNALLLGDSALYLCASSEQENEKLFFGSGTQLSVL.

The chain uses TRBV5-8 and TRBJ1-2; D uncertain. V dropped 1 base and J dropped 8 bases, with 3 bases sitting between them. CDR1 is SGHTS and CDR2 is YDEGEE in the germline V gene. The CDR3 consists of 10 residues. DNA of the CDR3: TGTGCCAGCAGCTTGTTAGGCTACACCTTC. Translation: CASSLLGYTF.

This clone has just one count. The chain uses TRBV27 and TRBJ1-2; maybe TRBD1 (6 bases). The V end was cut by 5 bases, the J end by 8 bases, with 18 bases between. Germline-derived CDR1 and CDR2 are MNHEY and SMNVEV (reference sequence). This CDR3 is 14 amino acids long. The CDR3 region has the DNA TGTGCCAGCAGTAGGGGGACGGATATTGAGGGCTACACCTTC. Residues: CASSRGTDIEGYTF.

This clone was detected a few times. The chain carries TRBV9 and TRBJ1-1; 10 positions agree with TRBD1. Unmatched junction bases numbered 3, after V lost 4 bases and J lost 0 bases. The CDR3 has 15 amino acids. The germline gives CDR1 SGDLS, CDR2 YYNGEE. The CDR3 sequence is CASSTGTGVNTEAFF. DNA for the CDR3: TGTGCCAGCAGCACAGGGACAGGGGTGAACACTGAAGCTTTCTTT. Variable domain in full (rest from reference TRBV9 and TRBJ1-1): DSGVTQTPKHLITATGQRVTLRCSPRSGDLSVYWYQQSLDQGLQFLIQYYNGEERAKGNILERFSAQQFPDLHSELNLSSLELGDSALYFCASSTGTGVNTEAFFGQGTRLTVV.

This chain connects TRBV11-2 to TRBJ2-3, with 10 bases that match TRBD2. Germline CDR1 reads SGHAT; CDR2 reads FQNNGV. Trimming removed 1 base from V and 3 bases from J; junction bases left unmatched: 7. This CDR3 region has 17 residues. The CDR3 loop is CASSLAAGLALTDTQYF. The CDR3 DNA sequence: TGTGCCAGCAGCTTAGCGGCGGGACTAGCGCTAACAGATACGCAGTATTTT. Filled out from reference TRBV11-2 and TRBJ2-3, the complete variable domain reads EAGVAQSPRYKIIEKRQSVAFWCNPISGHATLYWYQQILGQGPKLLIQFQNNGVVDDSQLPKDRFSAERLKGVDSTLKIQPAKLEDSAVYLCASSLAAGLALTDTQYFGPGTRLTVL.

The chain employs TRBV7-9 and TRBJ2-1; the match to TRBD1 covers 9 bases. J gave up 12 bases and V 5 bases, and 5 bases lay outside the gene matches. CDR1 and CDR2 (germline): SEHNR, FQNEAQ (reference sequence). The CDR3 is made up of 12 amino acids. The CDR3 region is CASSIQGAVQFF. CDR3 DNA sequence: TGTGCCAGCAGCATACAGGGGGCAGTGCAGTTCTTC.

This sequence joins TRBV6-2 or TRBV6-3 and TRBJ1-2; D unclear. The CDR3 consists of 13 residues. In germline, CDR1 is MNHEY, CDR2 SVGEGT. V lost 5 bases and J lost 4, with 11 bases in between. Here the CDR3 reads CASSPGGVYGYTF. In nucleotides, the CDR3 is TGTGCCAGCAGTCCCGGCGGGGTCTATGGCTACACCTTC.

This clone has just one count. CDR3 protein: CSARGGGSYNEQFF. In DNA, the CDR3 is TGCAGCGCGAGGGGGGGCGGCTCCTACAATGAGCAGTTCTTC. V gene TRBV29-1 combines with J gene TRBJ2-1; perhaps TRBD2 as D (7 bases). The germline CDR1 and CDR2 sequences are SQVTM and ANQGSEA. V was shortened by 7 bases and J by 0 bases, with 13 bases between the two germline ends. The CDR3 is 14 residues long.

This chain joins TRBV7-2 and TRBJ1-2, with 10 bases matching TRBD1. Germline V gene lookup returns CDR1 SGHTA and CDR2 FQGNSA. Germline trimming cut 5 bases from V and 3 bases from J; bases unmatched to any gene: 9. This CDR3 comprises 16 residues. The CDR3 is CASSHKGQGFDYGYTF. The CDR3 region has the DNA TGTGCCAGCAGCCACAAGGGACAGGGGTTTGACTATGGCTACACCTTC.

This clone has only a few counts. The chain employs TRBV6-5 and TRBJ1-1; TRBD1 is a possible D gene (6 bases). Per germline, CDR1 MNHEY and CDR2 SVGAGI. This CDR3 is 15 amino acids long. V lost 4 bases, J lost 1 base, and 13 bases lay in between. CDR3 amino acids: CASSSQGLENTEAFF. CDR3 in DNA: TGTGCCAGCAGTTCGCAGGGGTTAGAGAACACTGAAGCTTTCTTT.

The V call is TRBV7-3, the J call TRBJ2-1, with 7 bases matching TRBD2. There are 15 residues in the CDR3. With V trimmed by 1 base and J by 5 bases, 5 bases remained unmatched. CDR1 and CDR2 (germline): SGHTA, FQGTGA. CDR3 in amino acids: CASSLRLAGHNEQFF. CDR3 DNA: TGTGCCAGCAGCTTAAGGTTAGCGGGCCACAATGAGCAGTTCTTC.

This clone has just a few counts. This rearrangement joins TRBV5-5 to TRBJ2-7, with D hard to call. CDR3 size: 13 residues. Trimming took off 0 bases at V and 3 bases at J, with 7 bases between the two ends. CDR1 and CDR2 (germline): SGHKS, YYEKEE (reference sequence). In nucleotides, the CDR3 is TGTGCCAGCAGCTTGGGACTGAACTACGAGCAGTACTTC. This sequence encodes CASSLGLNYEQYF.

The chain links TRBV21-1 to TRBJ2-2; TRBD2, the table's D call, was not compared with the DNA. TRBV21-1 is a pseudogene. There are 15 residues in the CDR3. CDR3 residues: CASTPGGGRAGELFF. CDR3 DNA sequence: TGTGCCTCTACCCCGGGCGGGGGAAGGGCCGGGGAGCTGTTTTTT.

The sample holds many counts of this clone. The chain couples TRBV6-5 to TRBJ1-2; perhaps TRBD1 as D (5 bases). From germline, CDR1 is MNHEY and CDR2 SVGAGI. V dropped 6 bases and J dropped 7 bases, with 15 bases sitting between them. The CDR3 extends over 13 amino acids. The CDR3 here is CASSFQGSRGYTF. The CDR3, as DNA: TGTGCCAGCAGCTTCCAGGGATCTCGTGGCTACACCTTC.

This chain connects TRBV3-1 (or the pseudogene TRBV3-2) to TRBJ1-2; weak D call: TRBD1 (5 bases). V shed 4 bases and J shed 2 bases, with 8 bases lying between them. Germline V gene lookup returns CDR1 LGHDT and CDR2 YNNKEL (reference sequence). The CDR3 covers 13 residues. The DNA for the CDR3 is TGTGCCAGCAGCCCAAACAGGAACTATGGCTACACCTTC. Its translation is CASSPNRNYGYTF.

The rearrangement links TRBV3-1 (or the pseudogene TRBV3-2) to TRBJ2-5, with D possibly being TRBD2 (6 bases). Germline values: CDR1 LGHDT, CDR2 YNNKEL (reference sequence). Trimming took off 5 bases at V and 2 bases at J, with 18 bases between the two ends. The length of the CDR3 is 16 residues. The CDR3 sequence: CASSKDEPGLQETQYF. CDR3 DNA: TGTGCCAGCAGCAAGGACGAACCGGGACTTCAAGAGACCCAGTACTTC.